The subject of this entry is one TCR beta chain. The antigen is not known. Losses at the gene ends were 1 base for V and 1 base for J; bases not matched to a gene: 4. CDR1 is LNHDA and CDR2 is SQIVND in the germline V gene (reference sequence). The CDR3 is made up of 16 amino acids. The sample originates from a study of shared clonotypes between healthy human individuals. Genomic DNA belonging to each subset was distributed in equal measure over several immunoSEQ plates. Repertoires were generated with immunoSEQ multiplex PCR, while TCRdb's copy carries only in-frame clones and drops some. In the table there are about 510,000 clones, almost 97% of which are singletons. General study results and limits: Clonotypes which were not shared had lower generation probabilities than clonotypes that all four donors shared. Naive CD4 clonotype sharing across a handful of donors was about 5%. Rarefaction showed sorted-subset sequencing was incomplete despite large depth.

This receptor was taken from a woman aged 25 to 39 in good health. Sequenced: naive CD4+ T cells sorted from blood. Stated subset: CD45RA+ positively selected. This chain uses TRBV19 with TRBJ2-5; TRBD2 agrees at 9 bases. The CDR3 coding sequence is TGTGCCAGTAGTATAGGGGGTAGCGGGAGCCAAGAGACCCAGTACTTC. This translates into CASSIGGSGSQETQYF. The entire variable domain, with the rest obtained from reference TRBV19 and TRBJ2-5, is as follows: DGGITQSPKYLFRKEGQNVTLSCEQNLNHDAMYWYRQDPGQGLRLIYYSQIVNDFQKGDIAEGYSVSREKKESFPLTVTSAQKNPTAFYLCASSIGGSGSQETQYFGPGTRLLVL.